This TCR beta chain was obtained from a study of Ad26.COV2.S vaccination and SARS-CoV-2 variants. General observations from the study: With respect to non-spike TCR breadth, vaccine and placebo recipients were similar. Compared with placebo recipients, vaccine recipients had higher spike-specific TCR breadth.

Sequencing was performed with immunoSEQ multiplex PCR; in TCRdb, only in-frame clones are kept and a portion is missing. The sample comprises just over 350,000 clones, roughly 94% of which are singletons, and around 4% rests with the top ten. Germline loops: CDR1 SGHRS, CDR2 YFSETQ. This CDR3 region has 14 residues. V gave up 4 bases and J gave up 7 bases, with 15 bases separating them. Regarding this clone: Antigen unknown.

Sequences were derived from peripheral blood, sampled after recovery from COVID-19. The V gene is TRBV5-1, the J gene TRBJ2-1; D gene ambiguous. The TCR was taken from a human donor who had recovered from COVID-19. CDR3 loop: CASSPTTLGNEQFF. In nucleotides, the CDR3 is TGCGCCAGCAGCCCGACGACCTTAGGTAATGAGCAGTTCTTC.